Listed below are T cell receptor beta chains from one sample, sequenced in a study of blood T cell repertoires in COVID-19. Here immunoSEQ multiplex PCR was the method, and the copy in TCRdb shows in-frame clones only, minus some. Found here are a few hundred thousand clones, about four fifths of them singletons; the top ten hold about 5%. The specimen sequenced was PBMCs or T cells enriched from blood (not recorded which). These receptors were obtained from a woman in her fifties or sixties who had recovered from COVID-19. The CDR3 runs from the conserved cysteine through the conserved F or W. A D gene is named only where the DNA matches it firmly. Only some rows state a clone size, as once, few, many or a class for expanded clones.

D gene: NA; V gene: TRBV15; J gene: TRBJ2-2; clone size: few; CDR3 DNA: TGTGCCACAAGGGGCGGAGGGTCCGGGGAGCTGTTTTTT; CDR3 protein: CATRGGGSGELFF
D gene: NA; V gene: TRBV5-5; J gene: TRBJ2-7; clone size: NA; CDR3 DNA: TGTGCCAGCAGCTTGGTCGGGGGTAGGGAATACTTC; CDR3 protein: CASSLVGGREYF
D gene: NA; V gene: TRBV14; J gene: TRBJ1-2; clone size: few; CDR3 DNA: TGTGCCAGCAGCCAAGAAATCAGGACAACGCATCATGGCTACACCTTC; CDR3 protein: CASSQEIRTTHHGYTF
D gene: NA; V gene: TRBV19; J gene: TRBJ1-6; clone size: NA; CDR3 DNA: TGTGCCAGTACCTCGTCGGGAGTTTGGAATTCACCCCTCCACTTT; CDR3 protein: CASTSSGVWNSPLHF
D gene: NA; V gene: TRBV19; J gene: TRBJ1-1; clone size: few; CDR3 DNA: TGTGCCAGTAGTATAACCGGGACTTCAGGTGAGGCTTTCTTT; CDR3 protein: CASSITGTSGEAFF
D gene: NA; V gene: TRBV21-1; J gene: TRBJ2-7; clone size: NA; CDR3 DNA: TGTGCCAGCAGCAAAGTGGCTCCCGTACCGACGACTTACGAAGAAGAGTACTTC; CDR3 protein: CASSKVAPVPTTYEEEYF
D gene: NA; V gene: TRBV5-4; J gene: TRBJ1-1; clone size: NA; CDR3 DNA: TGTGCCAGCAGCCCTGACAGTGGGGCAGCTGAAGCTTTCTTT; CDR3 protein: CASSPDSGAAEAFF
D gene: TRBD1; V gene: TRBV5-1; J gene: TRBJ1-1; clone size: NA; CDR3 DNA: TGCGCCAGCAGCATTGGACAGGGGGCGGGATCGGAAGCTTTCTTT; CDR3 protein: CASSIGQGAGSEAFF
D gene: NA; V gene: TRBV9; J gene: TRBJ2-7; clone size: NA; CDR3 DNA: TGTGCCAGCAGCCACTGGTCCTACGAGCAGTACTTC; CDR3 protein: CASSHWSYEQYF
D gene: NA; V gene: TRBV3-1/TRBV3-2; J gene: TRBJ1-4; clone size: NA; CDR3 DNA: TGTGCCAGCAGCCAGACACAGGGAATATATGAAAAACTGTTTTTT; CDR3 protein: CASSQTQGIYEKLFF
D gene: TRBD1; V gene: TRBV7-8; J gene: TRBJ1-2; clone size: NA; CDR3 DNA: TGTGCCAGCAGCTTAGTAGTGGGACAGGGAGTAAGGGGCTACACCTTC; CDR3 protein: CASSLVVGQGVRGYTF
D gene: NA; V gene: TRBV28; J gene: TRBJ2-5; clone size: NA; CDR3 DNA: TGTGCCAGCAGTCGTGGGCAGAGAGCTCAAGAGACCCAGTACTTC; CDR3 protein: CASSRGQRAQETQYF
D gene: TRBD2; V gene: TRBV7-8; J gene: TRBJ2-7; clone size: few; CDR3 DNA: TGTGCCAGCAGCTCCTGGACTAGCGGGAGCTCCTACGAGCAGTACTTC; CDR3 protein: CASSSWTSGSSYEQYF
D gene: TRBD1; V gene: TRBV5-1; J gene: TRBJ2-7; clone size: NA; CDR3 DNA: TGCGCCAGCAGCTTGAGGGGGACAGGGGGGGCCTACGAGCAGTACTTC; CDR3 protein: CASSLRGTGGAYEQYF
D gene: NA; V gene: TRBV27; J gene: TRBJ1-6; clone size: NA; CDR3 DNA: TGTGCCAGCAGTTTGAGAAGTAATCATAATTCACCCCTCCACTTT; CDR3 protein: CASSLRSNHNSPLHF
D gene: TRBD2; V gene: TRBV5-6; J gene: TRBJ2-7; clone size: NA; CDR3 DNA: TGTGCCAGCAGCGCGGGGGGGTACGAGCAGTACTTC; CDR3 protein: CASSAGGYEQYF
D gene: TRBD1; V gene: TRBV9; J gene: TRBJ1-1; clone size: NA; CDR3 DNA: TGTGCCAGCAGCGTAGGAGCGACAGGGCCTGAAGCTTTCTTT; CDR3 protein: CASSVGATGPEAFF
D gene: TRBD1; V gene: TRBV7-9; J gene: TRBJ1-2; clone size: NA; CDR3 DNA: TGTGCCAGCAGCTCGACAGGGATTCCTAACTATGGCTACACCTTC; CDR3 protein: CASSSTGIPNYGYTF
D gene: TRBD1; V gene: TRBV7-9; J gene: TRBJ2-2; clone size: NA; CDR3 DNA: TGTGCCAGCAGCTATTTGGGACAGGGCCAAACCGGGGAGCTGTTTTTT; CDR3 protein: CASSYLGQGQTGELFF
D gene: TRBD2; V gene: TRBV5-1; J gene: TRBJ2-1; clone size: NA; CDR3 DNA: TGCGCCAGCACGTGGTCCGACCTAGCGGGTTACAATGAGCAGTTCTTC; CDR3 protein: CASTWSDLAGYNEQFF
D gene: NA; V gene: TRBV15; J gene: TRBJ1-4; clone size: NA; CDR3 DNA: TGTGCCACCAGCAGAAGTACGAGCAGGACTAATGAAAAACTGTTTTTT; CDR3 protein: CATSRSTSRTNEKLFF
D gene: TRBD1; V gene: TRBV24-1; J gene: TRBJ1-2; clone size: NA; CDR3 DNA: TGTGCCATACGGCCCCGGGACAGGGATCCACTTGGCTACACCTTC; CDR3 protein: CAIRPRDRDPLGYTF
D gene: NA; V gene: TRBV7-3; J gene: TRBJ2-2; clone size: NA; CDR3 DNA: TGTGCCAGCAGCTTAATTGGCCGGTCGGGCACCGGGGAGCTGTTTTTT; CDR3 protein: CASSLIGRSGTGELFF
D gene: NA; V gene: TRBV29-1; J gene: TRBJ1-2; clone size: NA; CDR3 DNA: TGCAGCGTCCTGATCGGGAACTATGGCTACACCTTC; CDR3 protein: CSVLIGNYGYTF
D gene: NA; V gene: TRBV9; J gene: TRBJ1-6; clone size: NA; CDR3 DNA: TGTGCCAGCAGCGTAGAAGGAGGTCCGAATTCACCCCTCCACTTT; CDR3 protein: CASSVEGGPNSPLHF
D gene: TRBD1; V gene: TRBV6-6; J gene: TRBJ1-5; clone size: once; CDR3 DNA: TGTGCCAGCAGTCCCAGCGCAGGTGGGACAGGTAGCAATCAGCCCCAGCATTTT; CDR3 protein: CASSPSAGGTGSNQPQHF
D gene: NA; V gene: TRBV7-2; J gene: TRBJ2-3; clone size: once; CDR3 DNA: TGTGCCAGCAGCTTAGAAGGACAATACTCAGATACGCAGTATTTT; CDR3 protein: CASSLEGQYSDTQYF
D gene: TRBD1; V gene: TRBV6-2/TRBV6-3; J gene: TRBJ1-3; clone size: few; CDR3 DNA: TGTGCCAGCAGTTACTCCCTATCGGGACAGCTCTCTGGAAACACCATATATTTT; CDR3 protein: CASSYSLSGQLSGNTIYF